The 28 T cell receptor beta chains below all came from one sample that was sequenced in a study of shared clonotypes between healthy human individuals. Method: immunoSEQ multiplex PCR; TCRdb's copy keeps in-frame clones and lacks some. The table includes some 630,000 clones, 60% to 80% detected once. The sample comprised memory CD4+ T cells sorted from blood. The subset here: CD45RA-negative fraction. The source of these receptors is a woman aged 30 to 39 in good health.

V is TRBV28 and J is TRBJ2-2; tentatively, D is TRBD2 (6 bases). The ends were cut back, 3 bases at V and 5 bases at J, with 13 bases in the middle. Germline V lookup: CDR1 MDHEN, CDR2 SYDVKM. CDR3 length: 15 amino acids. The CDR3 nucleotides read TGTGCCAGCAGTTTGGAGGGAGTTGGGACCGGGGAGCTGTTTTTT. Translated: CASSLEGVGTGELFF.

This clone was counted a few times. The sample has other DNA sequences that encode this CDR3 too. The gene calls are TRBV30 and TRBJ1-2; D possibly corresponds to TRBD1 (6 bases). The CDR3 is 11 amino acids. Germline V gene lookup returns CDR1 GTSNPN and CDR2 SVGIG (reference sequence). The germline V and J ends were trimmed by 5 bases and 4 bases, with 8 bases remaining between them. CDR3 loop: CAWDRSYGYTF. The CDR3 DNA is TGTGCCTGGGACAGGAGCTATGGCTACACCTTC.

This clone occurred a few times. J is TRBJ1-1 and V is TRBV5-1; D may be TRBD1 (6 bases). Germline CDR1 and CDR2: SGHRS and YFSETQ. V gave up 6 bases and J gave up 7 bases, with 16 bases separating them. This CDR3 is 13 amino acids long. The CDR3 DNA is TGCGCCAGCACCAGAATAGGGACAAGTGAAGCTTTCTTT. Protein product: CASTRIGTSEAFF.

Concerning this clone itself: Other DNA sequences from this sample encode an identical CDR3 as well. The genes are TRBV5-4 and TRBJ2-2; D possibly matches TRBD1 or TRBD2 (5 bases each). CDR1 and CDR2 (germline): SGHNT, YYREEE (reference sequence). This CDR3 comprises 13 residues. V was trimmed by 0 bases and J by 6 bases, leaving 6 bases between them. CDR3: CASSLVGAGELFF. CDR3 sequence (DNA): TGTGCCAGCAGCTTGGTGGGGGCCGGGGAGCTGTTTTTT.

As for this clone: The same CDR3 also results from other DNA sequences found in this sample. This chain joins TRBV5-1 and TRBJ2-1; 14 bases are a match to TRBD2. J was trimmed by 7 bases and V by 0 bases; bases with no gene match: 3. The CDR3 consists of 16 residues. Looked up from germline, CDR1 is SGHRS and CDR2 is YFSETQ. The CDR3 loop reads CASSLEGLAGENEQFF. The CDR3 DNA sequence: TGCGCCAGCAGCTTGGAGGGACTAGCGGGAGAAAATGAGCAGTTCTTC. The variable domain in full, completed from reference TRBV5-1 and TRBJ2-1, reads KAGVTQTPRYLIKTRGQQVTLSCSPISGHRSVSWYQQTPGQGLQFLFEYFSETQRNKGNFPGRFSGRQFSNSRSEMNVSTLELGDSALYLCASSLEGLAGENEQFFGPGTRLTVL.

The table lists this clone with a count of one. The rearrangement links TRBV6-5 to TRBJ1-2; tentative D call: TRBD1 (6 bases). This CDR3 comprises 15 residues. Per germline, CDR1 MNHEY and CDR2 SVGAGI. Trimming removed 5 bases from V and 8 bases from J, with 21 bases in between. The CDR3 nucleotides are TGTGCCAGCAGTCCCCCCTGGGGGCGCGGGGGGGGCTACACCTTC. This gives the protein CASSPPWGRGGGYTF.

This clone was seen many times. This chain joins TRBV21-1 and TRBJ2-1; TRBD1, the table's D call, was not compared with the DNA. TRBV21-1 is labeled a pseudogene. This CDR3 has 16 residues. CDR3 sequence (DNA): TGTGCCAGCAGCAAAGGAACCAGGGGGCAGACGAATGAGCAGTTCTTC. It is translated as CASSKGTRGQTNEQFF.

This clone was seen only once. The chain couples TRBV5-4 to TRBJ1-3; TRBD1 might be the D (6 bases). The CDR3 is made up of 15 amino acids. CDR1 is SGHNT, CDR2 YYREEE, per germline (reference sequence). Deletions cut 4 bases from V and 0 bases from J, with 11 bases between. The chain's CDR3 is CASSGTGLSGNTIYF. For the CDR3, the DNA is TGTGCCAGCAGCGGAACAGGGCTCTCTGGAAACACCATATATTTT.

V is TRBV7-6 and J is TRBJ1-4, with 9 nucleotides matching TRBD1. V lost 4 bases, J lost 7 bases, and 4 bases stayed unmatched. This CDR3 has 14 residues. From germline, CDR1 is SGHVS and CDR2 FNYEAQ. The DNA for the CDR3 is TGTGCCAGCAGCTCCCCGGGACAGGGTGAAAAACTGTTTTTT. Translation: CASSSPGQGEKLFF.

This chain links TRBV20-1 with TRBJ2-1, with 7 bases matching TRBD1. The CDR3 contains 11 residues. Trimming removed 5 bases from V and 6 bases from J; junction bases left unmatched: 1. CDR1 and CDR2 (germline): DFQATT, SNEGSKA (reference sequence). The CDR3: CSADRVNEQFF. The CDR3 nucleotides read TGCAGTGCTGACAGGGTCAATGAGCAGTTCTTC.

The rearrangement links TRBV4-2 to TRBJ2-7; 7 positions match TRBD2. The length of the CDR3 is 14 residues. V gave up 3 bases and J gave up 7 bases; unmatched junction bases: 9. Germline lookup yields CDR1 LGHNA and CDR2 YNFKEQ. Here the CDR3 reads CASSQAGRELEQYF. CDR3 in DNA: TGTGCCAGCAGCCAGGCGGGGCGGGAGCTTGAGCAGTACTTC.

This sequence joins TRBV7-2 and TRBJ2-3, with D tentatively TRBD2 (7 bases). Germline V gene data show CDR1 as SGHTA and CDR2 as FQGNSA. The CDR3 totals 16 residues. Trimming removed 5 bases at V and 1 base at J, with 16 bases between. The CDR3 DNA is TGTGCCAGCAGCCGGGGGCCTAGCGGAGGCACAGATACGCAGTATTTT. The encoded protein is CASSRGPSGGTDTQYF.

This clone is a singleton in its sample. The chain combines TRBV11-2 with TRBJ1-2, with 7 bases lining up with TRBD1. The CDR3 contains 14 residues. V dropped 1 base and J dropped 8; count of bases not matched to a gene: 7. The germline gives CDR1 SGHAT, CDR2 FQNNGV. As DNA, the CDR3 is TGTGCCAGCAGCTTAGTTACAGGGGCAGGGGGCTACACCTTC. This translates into CASSLVTGAGGYTF.

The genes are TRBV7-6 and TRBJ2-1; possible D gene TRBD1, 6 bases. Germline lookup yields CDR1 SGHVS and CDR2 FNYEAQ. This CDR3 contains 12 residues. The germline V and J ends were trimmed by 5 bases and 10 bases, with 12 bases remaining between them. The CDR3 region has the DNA TGTGCCAGCAGCCGAGAAGACAGGGAGCAGTTCTTC. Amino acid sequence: CASSREDREQFF.

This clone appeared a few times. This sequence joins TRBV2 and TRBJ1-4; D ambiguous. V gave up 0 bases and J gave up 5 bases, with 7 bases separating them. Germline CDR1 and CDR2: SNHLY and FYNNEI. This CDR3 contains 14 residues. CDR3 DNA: TGTGCCAGCAGTGAAGCTCACGCAAATGAAAAACTGTTTTTT. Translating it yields CASSEAHANEKLFF.

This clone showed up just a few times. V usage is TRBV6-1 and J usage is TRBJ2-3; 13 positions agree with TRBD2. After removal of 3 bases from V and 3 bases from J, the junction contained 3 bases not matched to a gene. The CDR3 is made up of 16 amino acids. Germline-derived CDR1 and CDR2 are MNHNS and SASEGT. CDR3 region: CASSEGLAGYTDTQYF. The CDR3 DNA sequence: TGTGCCAGCAGTGAGGGACTAGCGGGATATACAGATACGCAGTATTTT.

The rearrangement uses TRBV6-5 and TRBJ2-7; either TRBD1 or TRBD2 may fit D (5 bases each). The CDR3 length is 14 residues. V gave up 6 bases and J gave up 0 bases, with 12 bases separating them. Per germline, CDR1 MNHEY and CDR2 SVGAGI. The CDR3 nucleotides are TGTGCCAGCAGATCCGGGACCCTCTCCTACGAGCAGTACTTC. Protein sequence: CASRSGTLSYEQYF.

CDR3 protein: CASSFRGPSGEKLFF. CDR3 DNA sequence: TGTGCCAGCAGTTTTAGGGGACCTTCGGGGGAAAAACTGTTTTTT. The chain links TRBV7-2 to TRBJ1-4, with D tentatively TRBD1 (5 bases). In germline, CDR1 is SGHTA, CDR2 FQGNSA. The V end was cut by 6 bases, the J end by 8 bases, with 19 bases between. The CDR3 is 15 residues long. Full variable domain (missing parts from reference TRBV7-2 and TRBJ1-4): GAGVSQSPSNKVTEKGKDVELRCDPISGHTALYWYRQSLGQGLEFLIYFQGNSAPDKSGLPSDRFSAERTGGSVSTLTIQRTQQEDSAVYLCASSFRGPSGEKLFFGSGTQLSVL.

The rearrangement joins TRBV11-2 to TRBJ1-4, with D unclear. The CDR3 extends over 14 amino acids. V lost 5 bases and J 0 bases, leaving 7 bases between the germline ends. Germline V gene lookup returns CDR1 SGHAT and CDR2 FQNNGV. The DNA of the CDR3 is TGTGCCAGCAGCATACAGTCAACTAATGAAAAACTGTTTTTT. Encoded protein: CASSIQSTNEKLFF.

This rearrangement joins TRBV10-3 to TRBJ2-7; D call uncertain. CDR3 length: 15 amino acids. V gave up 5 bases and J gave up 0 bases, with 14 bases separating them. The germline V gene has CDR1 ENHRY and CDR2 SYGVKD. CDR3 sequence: CAISKDFSVSYEQYF. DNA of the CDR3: TGTGCCATCAGTAAAGACTTCTCTGTCTCCTACGAGCAGTACTTC.

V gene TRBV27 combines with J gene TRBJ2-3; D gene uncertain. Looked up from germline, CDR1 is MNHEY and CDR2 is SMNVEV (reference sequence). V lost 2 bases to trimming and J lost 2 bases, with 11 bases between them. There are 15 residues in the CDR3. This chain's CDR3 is CASSLNGPNTDTQYF. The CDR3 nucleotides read TGTGCCAGCAGTTTAAACGGGCCGAACACAGATACGCAGTATTTT.

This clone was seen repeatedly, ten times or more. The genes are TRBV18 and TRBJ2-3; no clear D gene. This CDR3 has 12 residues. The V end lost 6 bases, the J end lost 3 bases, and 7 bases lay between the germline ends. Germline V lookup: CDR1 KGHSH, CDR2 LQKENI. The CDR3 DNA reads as TGTGCCAGCTCGCTAGTAACAGATACGCAGTATTTT. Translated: CASSLVTDTQYF.

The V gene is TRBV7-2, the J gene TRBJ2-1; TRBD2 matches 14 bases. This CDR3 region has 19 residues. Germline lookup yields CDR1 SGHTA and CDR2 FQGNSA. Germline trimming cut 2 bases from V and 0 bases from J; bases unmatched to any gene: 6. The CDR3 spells CASSLTGTSGSSSYNEQFF. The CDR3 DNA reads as TGTGCCAGCAGCTTAACCGGGACTAGCGGGAGCAGCTCCTACAATGAGCAGTTCTTC.

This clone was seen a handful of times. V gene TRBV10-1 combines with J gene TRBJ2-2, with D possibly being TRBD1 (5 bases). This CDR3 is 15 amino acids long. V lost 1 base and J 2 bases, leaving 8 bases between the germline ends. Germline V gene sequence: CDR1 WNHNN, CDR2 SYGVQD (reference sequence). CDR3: CASSEFRTNTGELFF. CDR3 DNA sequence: TGCGCCAGCAGTGAGTTTCGGACAAACACCGGGGAGCTGTTTTTT.

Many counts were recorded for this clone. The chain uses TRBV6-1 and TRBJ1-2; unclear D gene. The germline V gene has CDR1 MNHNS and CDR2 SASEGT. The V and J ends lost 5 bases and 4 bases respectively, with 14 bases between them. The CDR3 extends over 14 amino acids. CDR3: CASSTGLTRYGYTF. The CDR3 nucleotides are TGTGCCAGCAGTACCGGGTTGACCCGCTATGGCTACACCTTC.

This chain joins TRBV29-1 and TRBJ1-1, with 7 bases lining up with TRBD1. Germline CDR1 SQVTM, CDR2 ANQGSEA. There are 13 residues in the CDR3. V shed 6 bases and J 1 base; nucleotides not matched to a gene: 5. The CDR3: CSVGQSSNTEAFF. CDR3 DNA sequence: TGCAGCGTGGGACAGAGTTCGAACACTGAAGCTTTCTTT.

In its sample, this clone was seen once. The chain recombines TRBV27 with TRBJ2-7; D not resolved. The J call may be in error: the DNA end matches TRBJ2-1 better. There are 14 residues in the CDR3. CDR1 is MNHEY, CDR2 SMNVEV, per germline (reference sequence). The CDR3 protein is CASRRADASYEQFF. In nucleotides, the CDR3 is TGTGCCAGCAGGCGTGCGGACGCGTCTTATGAGCAGTTCTTC.

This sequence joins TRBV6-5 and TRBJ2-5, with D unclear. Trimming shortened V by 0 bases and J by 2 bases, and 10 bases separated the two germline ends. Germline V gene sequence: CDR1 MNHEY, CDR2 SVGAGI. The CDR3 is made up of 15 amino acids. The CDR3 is CASSYSYAQQETQYF. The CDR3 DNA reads TGTGCCAGCAGTTACTCGTACGCACAGCAAGAGACCCAGTACTTC.